The T cell receptor (beta chain) described here comes from a study of beta chain features in type 1 diabetes. Study conclusions and caveats: Moderate but significant shortening of TCRB CDR3s was recorded in all four CD4+ subsets from Type 1 diabetes patients.

V shed 3 bases and J 10 bases; nucleotides not matched to a gene: 3. This CDR3 is 14 amino acids long. Germline assignment: CDR1 SGDLS and CDR2 YYNGEE. Expressed TCRB transcripts were sequenced because the isolated RNA had all been reverse transcribed beforehand. Using immunoSEQ multiplex PCR, the repertoire was profiled, and TCRdb retains in-frame clones only, with some absent. The table has about 650,000 clones, around 12% seen once. Points on this clone: Its matching antigen is unknown.

The source material was naive CD4+ T cells from blood. The chain employs TRBV9 and TRBJ1-6; 11 positions agree with TRBD1. The TCR originated in a young man with type 1 diabetes. The CDR3: CASSAGQGASPLHF. The DNA of the CDR3 is TGTGCCAGCAGCGCCGGACAGGGGGCATCACCCCTCCACTTT.